The clone carrying this TCR beta chain was counted between two and nine times. Its antigen is still unknown. These data are taken from a study of Tregs in tolerant kidney transplant recipients. Study findings and constraints: Biological reproducibility was not directly addressed, but technical replication error appeared minimal. Expanding Tregs on activated donor B cells appeared to best identify donor-specific TCRbeta clones. The small number of patients limits these findings pending further validation.

Unstimulated regulatory T cells (CD4+CD25+CD127-), CD4+CD25- non-regulatory cells, CD4 and CD8 cells were FACS-sorted from thawed PBMCs. In germline, CDR1 is SGHRS, CDR2 YFSETQ. The V gene end was trimmed by 4 bases and the J gene end by 4 bases; junction bases not matched to a gene: 6. The CDR3 extends over 14 amino acids. Sequencing used immunoSEQ multiplex PCR; TCRdb keeps in-frame clones, though not all of them. This table holds some 110,000 clones, almost 95% found once. This sequence originates from a human donor in good health. The sequenced sample consisted of CD4+ T cells from blood. The chain has TRBV5-1 and TRBJ1-2; 8 nucleotides align to TRBD1. The CDR3 DNA reads TGCGCCAGCAGCGAGCCGGGACAGGCCTATGGCTACACCTTC. Residues: CASSEPGQAYGYTF.